This TCR beta chain was obtained from a study of early T cells in non-severe SARS-CoV-2 infection. Across the whole study: Sequencing was performed on bulk RNA from unsorted whole blood, leaving chains unpaired.

This clonotype was detected only a few times. The antigen remains undetermined. TCRdb analysed the 5' RACE reads with MiXCR anew, one entry per CDR3 protein. Counted here are approximately 100,000 distinct CDR3 sequences, around 13% occurring once; the ten biggest clones make up 6.1%. Study-wide results and caveats: Lookups in VDJdb leaned toward anti-spike CD8 responses and missed private and CD4 specificities.

This CDR3 region has 15 residues. In germline, CDR1 is SGHAT, CDR2 FQNNGV. Trimming left V 5 bases short and J 6 bases short, with 19 bases between. This receptor was obtained from an adult who was a healthcare worker with PCR-confirmed SARS-CoV-2 infection or an uninfected control (not recorded which). The specimen sequenced was whole blood. This sequence joins TRBV11-2 and TRBJ1-2; D gene uncertain. The CDR3 coding sequence is TGTGCCAGCAGCCCCCGTCCCCGGCAGTTCGATGGCTACACCTTC. It is translated as CASSPRPRQFDGYTF.